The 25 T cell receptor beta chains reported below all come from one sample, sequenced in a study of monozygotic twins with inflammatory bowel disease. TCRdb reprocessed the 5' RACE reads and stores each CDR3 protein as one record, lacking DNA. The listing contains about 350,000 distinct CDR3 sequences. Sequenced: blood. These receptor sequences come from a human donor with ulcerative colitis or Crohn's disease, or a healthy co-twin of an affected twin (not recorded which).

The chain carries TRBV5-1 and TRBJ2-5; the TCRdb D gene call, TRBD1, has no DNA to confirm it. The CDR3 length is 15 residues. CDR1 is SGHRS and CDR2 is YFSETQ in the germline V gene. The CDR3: CASSAQTGNQETQYF.

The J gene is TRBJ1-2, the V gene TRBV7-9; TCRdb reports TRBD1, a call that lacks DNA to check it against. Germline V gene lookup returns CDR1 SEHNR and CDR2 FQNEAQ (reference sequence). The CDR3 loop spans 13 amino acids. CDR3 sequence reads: CASSPTGAIGYTF.

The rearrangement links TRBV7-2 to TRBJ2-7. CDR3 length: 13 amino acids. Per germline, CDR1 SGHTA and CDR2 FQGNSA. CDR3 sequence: CASSSTSFYEQYF.

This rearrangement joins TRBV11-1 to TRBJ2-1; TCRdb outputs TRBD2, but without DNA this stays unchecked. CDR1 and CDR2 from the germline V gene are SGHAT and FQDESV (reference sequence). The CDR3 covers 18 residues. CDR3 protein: CASSLAGRGLAFYNEQFF.

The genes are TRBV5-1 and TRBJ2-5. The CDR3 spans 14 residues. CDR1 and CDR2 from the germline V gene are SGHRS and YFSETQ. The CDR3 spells CASSLSATQETQYF.

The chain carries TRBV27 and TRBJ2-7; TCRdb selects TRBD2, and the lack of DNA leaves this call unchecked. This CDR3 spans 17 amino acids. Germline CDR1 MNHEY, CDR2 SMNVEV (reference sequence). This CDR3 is CASSSIGERYLPYEQYF.

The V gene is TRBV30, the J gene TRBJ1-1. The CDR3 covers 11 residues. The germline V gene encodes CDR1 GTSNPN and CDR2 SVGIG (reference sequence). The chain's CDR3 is CAWSRRAEAFF.

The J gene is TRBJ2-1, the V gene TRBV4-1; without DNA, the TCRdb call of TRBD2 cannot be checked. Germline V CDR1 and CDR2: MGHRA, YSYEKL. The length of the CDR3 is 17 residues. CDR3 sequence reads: CASSQGLSGSGNNEQFF.

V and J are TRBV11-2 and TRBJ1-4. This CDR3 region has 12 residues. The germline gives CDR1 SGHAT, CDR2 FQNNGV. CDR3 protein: CASSLGAEKLFF.

CDR3 amino acids: CASSPGGGGRFQETQYF. The chain employs TRBV7-9 and TRBJ2-5; TCRdb's assignment of TRBD2 cannot be checked, as there is no DNA. There are 17 residues in the CDR3. Germline loops: CDR1 SEHNR, CDR2 FQNEAQ (reference sequence).

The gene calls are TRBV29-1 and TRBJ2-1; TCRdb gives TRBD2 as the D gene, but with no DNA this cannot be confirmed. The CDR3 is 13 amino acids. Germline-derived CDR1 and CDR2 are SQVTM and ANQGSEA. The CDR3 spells CRANGAVYNEQFF.

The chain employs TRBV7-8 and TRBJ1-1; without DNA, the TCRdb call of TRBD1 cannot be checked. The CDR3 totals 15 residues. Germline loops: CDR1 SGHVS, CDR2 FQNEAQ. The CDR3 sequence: CASSPLGAQGPEAFF.

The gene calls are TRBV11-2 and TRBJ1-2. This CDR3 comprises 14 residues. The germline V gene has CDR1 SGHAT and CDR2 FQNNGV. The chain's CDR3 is CASSLLGGGYGYTF.

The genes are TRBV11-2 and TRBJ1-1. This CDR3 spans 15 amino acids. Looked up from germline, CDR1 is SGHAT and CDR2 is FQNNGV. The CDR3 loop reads CASSKSPTRSPEAFF. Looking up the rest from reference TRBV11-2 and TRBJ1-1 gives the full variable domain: EAGVAQSPRYKIIEKRQSVAFWCNPISGHATLYWYQQILGQGPKLLIQFQNNGVVDDSQLPKDRFSAERLKGVDSTLKIQPAKLEDSAVYLCASSKSPTRSPEAFFGQGTRLTVV.

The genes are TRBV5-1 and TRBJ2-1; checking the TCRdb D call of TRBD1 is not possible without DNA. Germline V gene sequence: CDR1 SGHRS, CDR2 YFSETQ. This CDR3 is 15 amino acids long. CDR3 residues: CASRRMGQGVDEQFF.

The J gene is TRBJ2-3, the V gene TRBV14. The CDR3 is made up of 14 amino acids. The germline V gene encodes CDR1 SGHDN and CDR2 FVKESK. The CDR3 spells CASSQEPRTDTQYF.

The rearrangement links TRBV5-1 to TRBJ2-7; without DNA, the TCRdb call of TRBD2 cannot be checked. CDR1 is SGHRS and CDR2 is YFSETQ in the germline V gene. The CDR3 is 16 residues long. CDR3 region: CASSAQVRTSGDEQYF.

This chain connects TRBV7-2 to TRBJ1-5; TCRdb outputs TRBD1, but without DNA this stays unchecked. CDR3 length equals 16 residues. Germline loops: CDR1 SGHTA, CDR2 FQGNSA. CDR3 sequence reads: CASSSLQGGVFQPQHF.

CDR3 protein: CASSLGVTGGNNEQFF. J is TRBJ2-1 and V is TRBV5-1; TCRdb designates TRBD1, a call that cannot be tested without DNA. The CDR3 covers 16 residues. CDR1 and CDR2 from the germline V gene are SGHRS and YFSETQ.

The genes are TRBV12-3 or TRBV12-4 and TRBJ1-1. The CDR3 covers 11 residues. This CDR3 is CASRVIAEAFF.

CDR3 sequence reads: CASSSHNSGLTGELFF. This rearrangement joins TRBV7-7 to TRBJ2-2; without DNA, the TCRdb call of TRBD2 cannot be checked. CDR1 is SSHAT, CDR2 FNYEAQ, per germline (reference sequence). This CDR3 spans 16 amino acids.

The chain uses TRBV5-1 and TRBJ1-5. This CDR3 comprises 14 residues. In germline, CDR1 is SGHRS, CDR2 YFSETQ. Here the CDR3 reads CASSWDGSNQPQHF.

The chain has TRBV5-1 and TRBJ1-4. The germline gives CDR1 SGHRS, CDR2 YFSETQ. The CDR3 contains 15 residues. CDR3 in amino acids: CASSLSGNTNEKLFF.

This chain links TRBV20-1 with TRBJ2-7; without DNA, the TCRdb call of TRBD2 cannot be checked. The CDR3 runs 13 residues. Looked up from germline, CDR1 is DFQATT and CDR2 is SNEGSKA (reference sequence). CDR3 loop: CSARLAGVSEQYF.

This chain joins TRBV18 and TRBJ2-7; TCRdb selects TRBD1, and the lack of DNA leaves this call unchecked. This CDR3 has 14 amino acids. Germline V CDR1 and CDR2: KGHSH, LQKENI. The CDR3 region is CASSPSGQGSEQYF.